The 6 T cell receptor beta chains below all came from one sample that was sequenced in a study of T cell responses to AZD1222 COVID-19 vaccine. The data were produced by immunoSEQ multiplex PCR, yet TCRdb's version contains in-frame clones alone and is incomplete. The repertoire holds some 200,000 clones, with approximately 93% as singletons. Sequences were derived from peripheral blood, sampled 28 days after the second AZD1222 dose. Receptors originate from an adult who received the AZD1222 COVID-19 vaccine.

This chain links TRBV28 with TRBJ2-5; 11 bases match TRBD2. Germline CDR1 and CDR2: MDHEN and SYDVKM. Trimming cost V 5 bases and J 1 base; bases outside gene matches: 6. The CDR3 has 16 amino acids. The CDR3 nucleotides read TGTGCCAGCAGTCCTCGACTAGCGGGGCCCCAAGAGACCCAGTACTTC. This translates into CASSPRLAGPQETQYF.

J is TRBJ1-1 and V is TRBV4-1, with TRBD1 identical over 8 bases. With V trimmed by 5 bases and J by 3 bases, 8 bases remained unmatched. The CDR3 is made up of 15 amino acids. Germline V gene data show CDR1 as MGHRA and CDR2 as YSYEKL. This CDR3 reads CASSTGQGGHTEAFF. DNA for the CDR3: TGCGCCAGCAGCACCGGACAGGGAGGCCACACTGAAGCTTTCTTT.

The chain joins TRBV19 to TRBJ2-6; D is perhaps TRBD1 (6 bases). From germline, CDR1 is LNHDA and CDR2 SQIVND (reference sequence). Trimming removed 5 bases from V and 1 base from J, with 15 bases in between. The CDR3 runs 17 residues. Written as DNA, the CDR3 is TGTGCCAGTAGTCCCGGACAGCTGATATCTGGGGCCAACGTCCTGACTTTC. Its translation is CASSPGQLISGANVLTF.

The chain uses TRBV3-1 (or the pseudogene TRBV3-2) and TRBJ1-2, with 7 nucleotides matching TRBD1. Germline CDR1 reads LGHDT; CDR2 reads YNNKEL (reference sequence). The length of the CDR3 is 14 residues. Losses at the gene ends were 1 base for V and 3 bases for J; bases not matched to a gene: 2. This CDR3 reads CASSQGRGYYGYTF. In DNA form, the CDR3 reads TGTGCCAGCAGCCAAGGCAGGGGGTACTATGGCTACACCTTC.

The chain couples TRBV12-3 or TRBV12-4 to TRBJ2-2; unclear D gene. There are 11 residues in the CDR3. Trimming took off 4 bases at V and 6 bases at J, with 3 bases between the two ends. The CDR3 coding sequence is TGTGCCAGCAGTTACCCCGGGGAGCTGTTTTTT. Residues: CASSYPGELFF.

This chain uses TRBV7-9 with TRBJ1-1; D is unclear. CDR1 is SEHNR, CDR2 FQNEAQ, per germline (reference sequence). The CDR3 runs to 14 residues. V was pared by 10 bases and J by 0 bases, with 15 bases between. In DNA, the CDR3 is TGTGCCATCATGTTCGGGAACATGAACACTGAAGCTTTCTTT. Its translation: CAIMFGNMNTEAFF.